A single sample gave rise to the 20 T cell receptor beta chains below, sequenced in a study of human T cells and chemical hapten exposure (TCRdb year 2021). The protocol used for the library was RACE. Instrument used: NextSeq 500. Through fastp at Q25 and MiXCR, TCRdb rebuilt clones from the public reads, retaining in-frame beta chains. Every distinct CDR3 protein forms one entry, paired with its most common genes and DNA. The sample table lists roughly 62,000 distinct CDR3 sequences, around 12% of them with a count of one. The ten top clones hold 2% to 2.5% of the sample. The time point label corresponds to: patch test 3, about 24 weeks after DPC sensitization. Taken with the paper, the label for treatment or condition translates to: therapeutic diphenylcyclopropenone sensitization with weekly scalp DPC. The source material was whole blood, sampled in connection with sensitization to the hapten diphenylcyclopropenone (DPC). Receptors originate from a man in his thirties or forties with alopecia areata. Some clones in this sample may be carry-over from other donors' samples.

The rearrangement links TRBV12-3 or TRBV12-4 to TRBJ2-1; 7 nucleotides agree with TRBD1. With 3 bases clipped from V and 5 bases from J, the junction kept 7 bases outside the gene matches. The CDR3 length is 15 residues. CDR3 coding DNA: TGTGCCAGCAGTTTCGCAGGGGGAGTGGACAATGAGCAGTTCTTC. Translated, it gives CASSFAGGVDNEQFF.

This clonotype was picked up a small number of times. The gene calls are TRBV6-5 and TRBJ1-2; the D is unclear. V gave up 6 bases and J gave up 0 bases, with 8 bases separating them. This CDR3 is 13 amino acids long. Germline V lookup: CDR1 MNHEY, CDR2 SVGAGI. CDR3 protein: CASSPDPNYGYTF. CDR3 DNA sequence: TGTGCCAGCAGCCCCGACCCTAACTATGGCTACACCTTC.

This clonotype was seen at least ten times. The chain recombines TRBV11-3 with TRBJ1-1; D perhaps matches TRBD1 (6 bases). Trimming cost V 4 bases and J 5 bases, with 11 bases left between them. The length of the CDR3 is 13 residues. CDR1 and CDR2 from the germline V gene are SGHNT and YENEEA. CDR3 in DNA: TGTGCCAGCAGCTACAGGGTTGGGACTGAAGCTTTCTTT. Translating gives CASSYRVGTEAFF. The full variable domain, its missing parts supplied by reference TRBV11-3 and TRBJ1-1, is EAGVVQSPRYKIIEKKQPVAFWCNPISGHNTLYWYLQNLGQGPELLIRYENEEAVDDSQLPKDRFSAERLKGVDSTLKIQPAELGDSAVYLCASSYRVGTEAFFGQGTRLTVV.

Worth noting for this clonotype: This could be a read error, since a much larger clone is one nucleotide away. The chain has TRBV7-9 and TRBJ1-5; a weak D match, TRBD1 (6 bases). The germline CDR1 and CDR2 sequences are SEHNR and FQNEAQ (reference sequence). The CDR3 is made up of 13 amino acids. Written as DNA, the CDR3 is TGTGTCAGCAGGGCAGGGGGCAATCAGCCCCAGCATTTT. Encoded protein: CVSRAGGNQPQHF.

This clonotype appeared a few times. V is TRBV6-6 and J is TRBJ2-3, with D perhaps matching TRBD2 (7 bases). This CDR3 is built from 14 residues. Per germline, CDR1 MNHNY and CDR2 SVGAGI (reference sequence). Trimming stripped 8 bases from V and 4 bases from J, with 16 bases between. DNA of the CDR3: TGTGCCAGCTTCCTGGGGGGGGGCCCAGATACGCAGTATTTT. The encoded protein is CASFLGGGPDTQYF.

The rearrangement joins TRBV28 to TRBJ2-5; D unclear. The CDR3 runs to 11 residues. CDR1 is MDHEN and CDR2 is SYDVKM in the germline V gene. Deletions cut 3 bases from V and 9 bases from J, with 8 bases between. CDR3 residues: CASSFFGPQYF. In DNA, the CDR3 is TGTGCCAGCAGTTTTTTCGGGCCCCAGTACTTC.

This clonotype was detected ten times or more. V usage is TRBV9 and J usage is TRBJ2-1; TRBD2 matches 11 bases. The ends lost 0 bases at V and 6 bases at J; junction bases unmatched: 8. The CDR3 spans 17 residues. Per the germline V gene, CDR1 is SGDLS and CDR2 is YYNGEE. Written as DNA, the CDR3 is TGTGCCAGCAGCGTAGTAGCGGGGGGGCCAGGGGCCAATGAGCAGTTCTTC. As protein: CASSVVAGGPGANEQFF.

The table lists this clonotype with a few counts. This chain uses TRBV28 with TRBJ2-7, with D tentatively TRBD1 or TRBD2 (5 bases each). V was shortened by 5 bases and J by 4 bases, with 9 bases between the two germline ends. The germline CDR1 and CDR2 sequences are MDHEN and SYDVKM. The CDR3 runs 12 residues. CDR3 in amino acids: CASSRGAYEQYF. The CDR3 nucleotides read TGTGCCAGCAGTCGGGGCGCTTACGAGCAGTACTTC.

This clonotype has a count of ten or more. V usage is TRBV29-1 and J usage is TRBJ1-1; TRBD1 matches at 8 bases. CDR1 and CDR2 (germline): SQVTM, ANQGSEA. The V and J ends lost 4 bases and 5 bases, in that order; junction bases with no gene match: 9. This CDR3 is 14 amino acids long. CDR3 DNA sequence: TGCAGCGTTGGGGCAGGGGGCTCGATTACTGAAGCTTTCTTT. Amino acid sequence: CSVGAGGSITEAFF.

V usage is TRBV18 and J usage is TRBJ1-2, with D possibly matching TRBD1 (5 bases). The V and J ends lost 2 bases and 3 bases respectively, with 13 bases between them. Germline V lookup: CDR1 KGHSH, CDR2 LQKENI. The CDR3 loop spans 15 amino acids. The CDR3 coding sequence is TGTGCCAGCTCACCAACACAGGATACGGACTATGGCTACACCTTC. Encoded protein: CASSPTQDTDYGYTF.

The genes are TRBV12-3 or TRBV12-4 and TRBJ2-6; no reliable D call. Trimming cost V 2 bases and J 1 base, with 12 bases left between them. This CDR3 comprises 17 residues. This CDR3 is CASSLFGQFSGANVLTF. The CDR3 DNA reads TGTGCCAGCAGTTTATTTGGTCAGTTTTCTGGGGCCAACGTCCTGACTTTC.

The rearrangement joins TRBV28 to TRBJ2-7, with TRBD1 matching over 7 bases. The CDR3 consists of 14 residues. Germline CDR1 is MDHEN and CDR2 is SYDVKM. The V and J ends lost 10 bases and 2 bases, in that order; junction bases with no gene match: 11. This CDR3 is CATKRPGTAYEQYF. The CDR3 coding sequence is TGTGCCACAAAACGCCCCGGGACAGCCTACGAGCAGTACTTC.

This clonotype was observed a handful of times. This chain uses TRBV10-3 with TRBJ2-1; perhaps TRBD1 as D (5 bases). V lost 2 bases and J lost 7, with 12 bases in between. CDR1 is ENHRY and CDR2 is SYGVKD in the germline V gene. This CDR3 spans 14 amino acids. CDR3 region: CAISEGASVNEQFF. The DNA of the CDR3 is TGTGCCATCAGTGAGGGGGCCTCGGTAAATGAGCAGTTCTTC.

This clonotype was recorded a few times. The chain links TRBV30 to TRBJ1-4; D not resolved. The CDR3 contains 14 residues. Trimming took off 2 bases at V and 2 bases at J, with 9 bases between the two ends. Germline CDR1 and CDR2: GTSNPN and SVGIG (reference sequence). This chain's CDR3 is CAWSKGQTNEKLFF. CDR3 DNA sequence: TGTGCCTGGAGTAAAGGCCAGACTAATGAAAAACTGTTTTTT. The whole variable domain, remainder taken from reference TRBV30 and TRBJ1-4, is SQTIHQWPATLVQPVGSPLSLECTVEGTSNPNLYWYRQAAGRGLQLLFYSVGIGQISSEVPQNLSASRPQDRQFILSSKKLLLSDSGFYLCAWSKGQTNEKLFFGSGTQLSVL.

Ten or more counts support this clonotype. The genes are TRBV27 and TRBJ2-3, with D possibly TRBD1 on 5 matching bases. CDR1 is MNHEY, CDR2 SMNVEV, per germline (reference sequence). V was cut by 4 bases and J by 4 bases, with 15 bases left in between. The CDR3 is 15 amino acids. The CDR3, as DNA: TGTGCCAGCAGTTACCGACAGAAGGCAGCAGATACGCAGTATTTT. It translates to CASSYRQKAADTQYF.

Ten or more counts support this clonotype. The gene calls are TRBV6-4 and TRBJ2-2, with 8 nucleotides matching TRBD2. CDR3 size: 14 residues. Germline CDR1 reads MRHNA; CDR2 reads SNTAGT. V lost 3 bases to trimming and J lost 3 bases; unmatched junction nucleotides: 0. This CDR3 reads CASSERGDTGELFF. The CDR3 DNA is TGTGCCAGCAGTGAGCGGGGGGACACCGGGGAGCTGTTTTTT.

V is TRBV12-3 or TRBV12-4 and J is TRBJ2-1; perhaps TRBD2 as D (5 bases). The CDR3 contains 13 residues. Between the trimmed V and J ends, which lost 6 bases and 4 bases, there was a span of 10 bases. The CDR3 coding sequence is TGTGCCAGCAGCCCTTGGGAGTACAATGAGCAGTTCTTC. This gives the protein CASSPWEYNEQFF.

In its sample, this clonotype was seen many times. This chain joins TRBV7-3 and TRBJ2-2, with 11 bases matching TRBD1. Germline loops: CDR1 SGHTA, CDR2 FQGTGA. V was clipped by 5 bases and J by 7 bases; unmatched bases: 12. The CDR3 is 17 residues long. The CDR3 nucleotides read TGTGCCAGCAGCATGAGCCGGGACAGGGGGATAGTCGGGGAGCTGTTTTTT. This sequence encodes CASSMSRDRGIVGELFF. Full variable domain (rest looked up from reference TRBV7-3 and TRBJ2-2): GAGVSQTPSNKVTEKGKYVELRCDPISGHTALYWYRQSLGQGPEFLIYFQGTGAADDSGLPNDRFFAVRPEGSVSTLKIQRTERGDSAVYLCASSMSRDRGIVGELFFGEGSRLTVL.

This clonotype appeared many times. The rearrangement uses TRBV28 and TRBJ1-1; D is possibly TRBD1 (5 bases). V lost 4 bases and J lost 4, with 13 bases in between. Looked up from germline, CDR1 is MDHEN and CDR2 is SYDVKM. The CDR3 is 14 amino acids. The CDR3 spells CASSSTGGGTEAFF. The CDR3 DNA reads as TGTGCCAGCAGTTCTACTGGGGGTGGCACTGAAGCTTTCTTT. Filled out from reference TRBV28 and TRBJ1-1, the complete variable domain reads DVKVTQSSRYLVKRTGEKVFLECVQDMDHENMFWYRQDPGLGLRLIYFSYDVKMKEKGDIPEGYSVSREKKERFSLILESASTNQTSMYLCASSSTGGGTEAFFGQGTRLTVV.

The V and J genes are TRBV7-9 and TRBJ1-1, with D possibly being TRBD1 (6 bases). The CDR3 length is 11 residues. CDR1 and CDR2 from the germline V gene are SEHNR and FQNEAQ (reference sequence). Trimming pared 3 bases from V and 7 bases from J, leaving 6 bases between. CDR3 protein: CASSFRGEAFF. The CDR3 DNA is TGTGCCAGCAGCTTCAGGGGTGAAGCTTTCTTT.